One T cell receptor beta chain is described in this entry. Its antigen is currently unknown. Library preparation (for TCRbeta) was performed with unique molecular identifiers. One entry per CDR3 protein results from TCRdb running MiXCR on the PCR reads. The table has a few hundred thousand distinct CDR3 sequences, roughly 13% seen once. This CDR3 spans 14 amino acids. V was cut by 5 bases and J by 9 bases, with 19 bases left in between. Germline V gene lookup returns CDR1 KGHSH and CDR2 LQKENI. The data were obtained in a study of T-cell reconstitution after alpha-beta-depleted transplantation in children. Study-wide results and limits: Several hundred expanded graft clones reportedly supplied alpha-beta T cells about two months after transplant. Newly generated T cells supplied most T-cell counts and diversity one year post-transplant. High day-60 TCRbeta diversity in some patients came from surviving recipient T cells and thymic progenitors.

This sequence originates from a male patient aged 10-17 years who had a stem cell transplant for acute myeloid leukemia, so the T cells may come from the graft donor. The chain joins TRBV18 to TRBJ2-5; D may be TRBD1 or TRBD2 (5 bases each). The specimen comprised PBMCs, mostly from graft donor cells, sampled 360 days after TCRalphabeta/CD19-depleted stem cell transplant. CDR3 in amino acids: CASSDGLRGESQYF. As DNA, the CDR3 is TGTGCCAGCTCAGATGGCCTACGAGGGGAGTCCCAGTACTTC.